This T cell receptor beta chain is drawn from a study of regulatory T cells in long-lasting Graves disease. This sample's time point: newly diagnosed GD, antithyroid drugs for less than 3 months. The TCR library was made from RNA that had been extracted from PBMCs in TRIzol. The patient group derived from an endocrinology department in Xi'an, China. Notes on the study in general: Among samples with persistent disease, TRBV28, TRBJ1-2 and TRBJ2-5 were favored. TCR diversity was lower in persistent Graves' patients (versus newly diagnosed ones).

Arm-PCR of CDR3 regions with iRepertoire HTBI primers generated TCR beta libraries. As handled by the study authors: Detected in the samples were roughly 60 TRBV and over twelve TRBJ segments. In TCRdb, the multiplex PCR reads were re-called with MiXCR into one record per CDR3 protein. The V and J calls here are based on TCRdb, not the publication. The sample contains more than 300,000 distinct CDR3 sequences, roughly 15% of which appear only once. This CDR3 has 18 amino acids. Germline V gene data show CDR1 as MNHEY and CDR2 as SVGEGT. V gave up 5 bases and J gave up 3 bases, with 22 bases separating them. Concerning this clonotype itself: Antigen: not known. A clone one base away is much larger, so this may be a read error.

Sample: peripheral blood mononuclear cells (PBMCs), taken at new diagnosis, from a patient treated with antithyroid drugs. This rearrangement joins TRBV6-2 or TRBV6-3 to TRBJ1-4; D is perhaps TRBD1 (6 bases). The receptor was isolated from a female donor with Graves disease. CDR3 amino acids: CASSSSSGGPSSNEKLFF. The CDR3 bases are TGTGCCAGCAGTAGTAGTAGTGGGGGGCCCTCGTCTAATGAAAAACTGTTTTTT.